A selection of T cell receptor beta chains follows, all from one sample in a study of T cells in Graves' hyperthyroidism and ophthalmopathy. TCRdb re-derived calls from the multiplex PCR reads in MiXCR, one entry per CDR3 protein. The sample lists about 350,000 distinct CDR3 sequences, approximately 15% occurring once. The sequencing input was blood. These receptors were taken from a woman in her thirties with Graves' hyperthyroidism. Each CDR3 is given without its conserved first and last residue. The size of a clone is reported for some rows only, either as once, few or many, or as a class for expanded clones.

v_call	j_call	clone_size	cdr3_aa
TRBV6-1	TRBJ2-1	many	ASSLSSGKTYNEQF
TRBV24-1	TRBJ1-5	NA	ATSDLGQGRSNGSNQPQH
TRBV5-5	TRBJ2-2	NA	ASIEGAHSNTGELF
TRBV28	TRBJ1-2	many	ASSDGTATNYGYT
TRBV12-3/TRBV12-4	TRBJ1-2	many	ASSEFRDSYNYGYT
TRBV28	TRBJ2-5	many	ASSFSVDRVDLKETQY
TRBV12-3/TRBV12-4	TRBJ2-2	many	ASALSGQGNTGELF
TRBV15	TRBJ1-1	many	ATSRPPPGLEAF
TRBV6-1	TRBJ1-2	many	ASTRPGHYGYT
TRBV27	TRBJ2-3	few	ASSTPRTDASTDTQY